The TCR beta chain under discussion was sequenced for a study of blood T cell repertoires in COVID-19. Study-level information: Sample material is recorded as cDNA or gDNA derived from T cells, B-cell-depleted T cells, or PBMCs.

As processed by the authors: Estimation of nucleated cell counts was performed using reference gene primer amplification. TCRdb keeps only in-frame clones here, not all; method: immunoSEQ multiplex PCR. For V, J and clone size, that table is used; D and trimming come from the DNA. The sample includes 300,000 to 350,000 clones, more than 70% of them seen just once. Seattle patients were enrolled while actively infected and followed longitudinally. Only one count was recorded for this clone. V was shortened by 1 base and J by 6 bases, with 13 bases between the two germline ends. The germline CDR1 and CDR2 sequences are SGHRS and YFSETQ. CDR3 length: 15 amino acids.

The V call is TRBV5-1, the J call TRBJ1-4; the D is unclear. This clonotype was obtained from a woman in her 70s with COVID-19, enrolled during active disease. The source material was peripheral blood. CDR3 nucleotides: TGCGCCAGCAGCTTGCGGGCGGGAGATGATGAAAAACTGTTTTTT. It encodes CASSLRAGDDEKLFF.